A selection of T cell receptor beta chains follows, all from one sample in a study of OX40 agonist ivuxolimab in advanced cancers. Some clones are missing from TCRdb's copy, which holds only in-frame ones; the method was immunoSEQ multiplex PCR. The table records around 70,000 clones, 91% of them present only once. Sequenced material: CD4+ or CD8+ T cells sorted from blood, taken in a trial of the OX40 agonist ivuxolimab. The source is an adult with an advanced solid tumor such as melanoma, head and neck, liver or kidney cancer. The CDR3 runs from the conserved cysteine through the conserved F or W. D genes are given only for firm matches. Expanded clones are given a class, and other clones once, few, many or no size at all.

v_call: TRBV18
clone_size: once
d_call: NA
j_call: TRBJ2-3
cdr3_nt: TGTGCCAGCTCACCACCGACACAAGATACGCAGTATTTT
cdr3_aa: CASSPPTQDTQYF

v_call: TRBV5-1
clone_size: NA
d_call: NA
j_call: TRBJ1-5
cdr3_nt: TGCGCCAGCAGCTTGGAAGGGGGCAATCAGCCCCAGCATTTT
cdr3_aa: CASSLEGGNQPQHF

v_call: TRBV25-1
clone_size: NA
d_call: NA
j_call: TRBJ2-5
cdr3_nt: TGTGCCAGCAGTGGACCGTCGGGGACCCAGTACTTC
cdr3_aa: CASSGPSGTQYF

v_call: TRBV10-1
clone_size: NA
d_call: NA
j_call: TRBJ2-1
cdr3_nt: TGCGCCAGCAGTGAGTCGGCGGGATCCCCTGAGCAGTTCTTC
cdr3_aa: CASSESAGSPEQFF

v_call: TRBV5-4
clone_size: NA
d_call: NA
j_call: TRBJ1-2
cdr3_nt: TGTGCCAGCAGTGGTCAGGGCCTCTATGGCTACACCTTC
cdr3_aa: CASSGQGLYGYTF

v_call: TRBV29-1
clone_size: NA
d_call: NA
j_call: TRBJ2-5
cdr3_nt: TGCAGCGTTGTAGGGGGTTTGGGAGAGACCCAGTACTTC
cdr3_aa: CSVVGGLGETQYF

v_call: TRBV5-1
clone_size: NA
d_call: NA
j_call: TRBJ1-1
cdr3_nt: TGCGCCAGCAGCTTGGCCTTAACAGTTGACACTGAAGCTTTCTTT
cdr3_aa: CASSLALTVDTEAFF

v_call: TRBV6-1
clone_size: NA
d_call: NA
j_call: TRBJ1-6
cdr3_nt: TGTGCCAGCAGGCGCGACAGGAATTCACCCCTCCACTTT
cdr3_aa: CASRRDRNSPLHF

v_call: TRBV5-8
clone_size: NA
d_call: NA
j_call: TRBJ1-1
cdr3_nt: TGTGCCAGCAGCTTGGTCCTGGGCCGGATCACTGAAGCTTTCTTT
cdr3_aa: CASSLVLGRITEAFF

v_call: TRBV7-3
clone_size: NA
d_call: TRBD2
j_call: TRBJ2-1
cdr3_nt: TGTGCCAGCAGCTTACGACTAGCTGCCTACAATGAGCAGTTCTTC
cdr3_aa: CASSLRLAAYNEQFF

v_call: TRBV11-2
clone_size: NA
d_call: NA
j_call: TRBJ2-7
cdr3_nt: TGTGCCAGCAGCTTATCTTGGACCTCCTACGAGCAGTACTTC
cdr3_aa: CASSLSWTSYEQYF

v_call: TRBV5-1
clone_size: NA
d_call: NA
j_call: TRBJ2-1
cdr3_nt: TGCGCCAGCAGCCTGACCCCTTCGACCTACAATGAGCAGTTCTTC
cdr3_aa: CASSLTPSTYNEQFF

v_call: TRBV10-3
clone_size: NA
d_call: TRBD2
j_call: TRBJ2-2
cdr3_nt: TGTGCCATCAGTGAACGTTCGTTGACGGGAGGGCAGACCGGGGAGCTGTTTTTT
cdr3_aa: CAISERSLTGGQTGELFF

v_call: TRBV19
clone_size: NA
d_call: TRBD2
j_call: TRBJ2-5
cdr3_nt: TGTGCCAGTAGTAGCCTGGTAGCGGGGACCCTGGAGACCCAGTACTTC
cdr3_aa: CASSSLVAGTLETQYF

v_call: TRBV9
clone_size: NA
d_call: TRBD2
j_call: TRBJ2-1
cdr3_nt: TGTGCCAGCAGTGATAGAGCGGGGGGGCCTGGAAATGAGCAGTTCTTC
cdr3_aa: CASSDRAGGPGNEQFF

v_call: TRBV10-2
clone_size: NA
d_call: NA
j_call: TRBJ2-2
cdr3_nt: TGCGCCAGCAGTGAATCTGGGGGGGAGCTGTTTTTT
cdr3_aa: CASSESGGELFF

v_call: TRBV10-3
clone_size: once
d_call: TRBD2
j_call: TRBJ2-5
cdr3_nt: TGTGCCATCAGCTCGGGACTAGCGGGGAAAGAGACCCAGTACTTC
cdr3_aa: CAISSGLAGKETQYF

v_call: TRBV11-3
clone_size: NA
d_call: NA
j_call: TRBJ2-1
cdr3_nt: TGTGCCAGCAGCTTAGGTACAGCCCCCGGGCCACACAATGAGCAGTTCTTC
cdr3_aa: CASSLGTAPGPHNEQFF

v_call: TRBV6-4
clone_size: NA
d_call: TRBD1
j_call: TRBJ1-2
cdr3_nt: TGTGCCAGCAGTGATGGGGACAGGGGCTATGGCTACACCTTC
cdr3_aa: CASSDGDRGYGYTF

v_call: TRBV5-1
clone_size: NA
d_call: TRBD1
j_call: TRBJ2-2
cdr3_nt: TGCGCCAGCAGCTTGTATGGGCAGGGGGACACTAGGGAGCTGTTTTTT
cdr3_aa: CASSLYGQGDTRELFF

v_call: TRBV5-1
clone_size: NA
d_call: NA
j_call: TRBJ1-1
cdr3_nt: TGCGCCAGCAGCTTGGTGGGCAGTAGCAACACTGAAGCTTTCTTT
cdr3_aa: CASSLVGSSNTEAFF

v_call: TRBV11-2
clone_size: NA
d_call: NA
j_call: TRBJ2-5
cdr3_nt: TGTGCCAGCAGCTCCCACCGTGACGGGACTCCCAAGAAGGAGACCCAGTACTTC
cdr3_aa: CASSSHRDGTPKKETQYF

v_call: TRBV5-4
clone_size: NA
d_call: NA
j_call: TRBJ2-3
cdr3_nt: TGTGCCAGCGCAGAGGGGGCAGATACGCAGTATTTT
cdr3_aa: CASAEGADTQYF

v_call: TRBV5-6
clone_size: NA
d_call: NA
j_call: TRBJ2-3
cdr3_nt: TGTGCCAGCAGCTGGGGCGGCGGGACCTCAGATACGCAGTATTTT
cdr3_aa: CASSWGGGTSDTQYF

v_call: TRBV11-2
clone_size: NA
d_call: NA
j_call: TRBJ1-5
cdr3_nt: TGTGCCAGCAGCCGCTCAAGCAATCAGCCCCAGCATTTT
cdr3_aa: CASSRSSNQPQHF

v_call: TRBV9
clone_size: once
d_call: NA
j_call: TRBJ2-7
cdr3_nt: TGTGCCAGCAGCGCCCACCCTATAGGGGAGCAGTACTTC
cdr3_aa: CASSAHPIGEQYF

v_call: TRBV5-4
clone_size: NA
d_call: NA
j_call: TRBJ2-2
cdr3_nt: TGTGCCAGCAGCCCGCCGGGAGGGGAGCTGTTTTTT
cdr3_aa: CASSPPGGELFF

v_call: TRBV14
clone_size: NA
d_call: NA
j_call: TRBJ1-6
cdr3_nt: TGTGCCAGCAGCCAACAGGAGGATTCACCCCTCCACTTT
cdr3_aa: CASSQQEDSPLHF

v_call: TRBV9
clone_size: NA
d_call: NA
j_call: TRBJ2-2
cdr3_nt: TGTGCCAGCAGCGTAACAACCGGGATAAACACCGGGGAGCTGTTTTTT
cdr3_aa: CASSVTTGINTGELFF

v_call: TRBV10-1
clone_size: NA
d_call: NA
j_call: TRBJ1-6
cdr3_nt: TGCGCCAGTCTCCCAGGCCTATGGGGTTCACCCCTCCACTTT
cdr3_aa: CASLPGLWGSPLHF

v_call: TRBV5-4
clone_size: NA
d_call: NA
j_call: TRBJ2-1
cdr3_nt: TGTGCCAGCAGCACTACACCGGGCCCTAACAATGAGCAGTTCTTC
cdr3_aa: CASSTTPGPNNEQFF

v_call: TRBV19
clone_size: NA
d_call: TRBD2
j_call: TRBJ2-7
cdr3_nt: TGTGCCAGTAGTCCACCGACTAGCGCTTACCCCTACGAGCAGTACTTC
cdr3_aa: CASSPPTSAYPYEQYF

v_call: TRBV5-1
clone_size: NA
d_call: NA
j_call: TRBJ1-2
cdr3_nt: TGCGCCAGCAGTAGTGGGGACTATGGCTACACCTTC
cdr3_aa: CASSSGDYGYTF

v_call: TRBV1
clone_size: once
d_call: NA
j_call: TRBJ2-7
cdr3_nt: TGCACCAGCAGCCAAAATACGCAGGGAGGAGGGCAGTACTTC
cdr3_aa: CTSSQNTQGGGQYF

v_call: TRBV30
clone_size: NA
d_call: TRBD1
j_call: TRBJ1-3
cdr3_nt: TGTGCCTGGTACCGGGACAGAGCTTCTGGAAACACCATATATTTT
cdr3_aa: CAWYRDRASGNTIYF

v_call: TRBV7-2
clone_size: NA
d_call: NA
j_call: TRBJ2-3
cdr3_nt: TGTGCCAGCAGCTTAGGGTTATCGACAGATACGCAGTATTTT
cdr3_aa: CASSLGLSTDTQYF

v_call: TRBV19
clone_size: NA
d_call: NA
j_call: TRBJ2-5
cdr3_nt: TGTGCCAGTAGTTCTACAGGGGGAGGGGAAGAGACCCAGTACTTC
cdr3_aa: CASSSTGGGEETQYF

v_call: TRBV27
clone_size: NA
d_call: NA
j_call: TRBJ1-2
cdr3_nt: TGTGCCAGCAGTTCGTATGGGGTAGGCTACACCTTC
cdr3_aa: CASSSYGVGYTF

v_call: TRBV6-1
clone_size: once
d_call: NA
j_call: TRBJ1-1
cdr3_nt: TGTGCCAGCAGCGGCAGACTAACGAACACTGAAGCTTTCTTT
cdr3_aa: CASSGRLTNTEAFF

v_call: TRBV7-3
clone_size: NA
d_call: TRBD2
j_call: TRBJ2-2
cdr3_nt: TGTGCCAGCAGCTTAGGGCCTAGCGGGAACACCGGGGAGCTGTTTTTT
cdr3_aa: CASSLGPSGNTGELFF

v_call: TRBV6-5
clone_size: NA
d_call: TRBD2
j_call: TRBJ2-3
cdr3_nt: TGTGCCAGCGCCCGCACCGGGACTAGCCCAGATACGCAGTATTTT
cdr3_aa: CASARTGTSPDTQYF

v_call: TRBV6-5
clone_size: NA
d_call: NA
j_call: TRBJ2-7
cdr3_nt: TGTGCCAGCGGATCAGCCCTCAACGAGCAGTACTTC
cdr3_aa: CASGSALNEQYF

v_call: TRBV9
clone_size: NA
d_call: NA
j_call: TRBJ2-1
cdr3_nt: TGTGCCAGCAGCGTAGTGGGGGAGGCCTACAATGAGCAGTTCTTC
cdr3_aa: CASSVVGEAYNEQFF

v_call: TRBV10-3
clone_size: NA
d_call: NA
j_call: TRBJ2-2
cdr3_nt: TGTGCCATCAGTGGGATTGGGACCGGGGAGCTGTTTTTT
cdr3_aa: CAISGIGTGELFF

v_call: TRBV10-1
clone_size: NA
d_call: TRBD1
j_call: TRBJ2-7
cdr3_nt: TGCGCCAGCGGAACAGGGGGCTTTCCCTACGAGCAGTACTTC
cdr3_aa: CASGTGGFPYEQYF

v_call: TRBV2
clone_size: NA
d_call: NA
j_call: TRBJ2-5
cdr3_nt: TGTGCCAGCAGTTTCAGGGGCCAAGAGACCCAGTACTTC
cdr3_aa: CASSFRGQETQYF

v_call: TRBV11-3
clone_size: NA
d_call: TRBD1
j_call: TRBJ1-5
cdr3_nt: TGTGCCAGCAGACTAGGGGACAGGGGGCAGGGTCAGCCCCAGCATTTT
cdr3_aa: CASRLGDRGQGQPQHF

v_call: TRBV27
clone_size: NA
d_call: TRBD2
j_call: TRBJ2-1
cdr3_nt: TGTGCCAGCAGCTCACTTCTCGGACGGGGCGGGAGACCCTACAATGAGCAGTTCTTC
cdr3_aa: CASSSLLGRGGRPYNEQFF

v_call: TRBV27
clone_size: NA
d_call: NA
j_call: TRBJ2-5
cdr3_nt: TGTGCCAGCAGTTTATCGTCCCAGTACCAAGAGACCCAGTACTTC
cdr3_aa: CASSLSSQYQETQYF

v_call: TRBV2
clone_size: NA
d_call: NA
j_call: TRBJ1-3
cdr3_nt: TGTGCCAGCAGTGCTACATCTTCTGGAAACACCATATATTTT
cdr3_aa: CASSATSSGNTIYF

v_call: TRBV7-9
clone_size: NA
d_call: TRBD1
j_call: TRBJ2-7
cdr3_nt: TGTGCCAGCAGCCCGACTGTCCGGACAGGTTCCTACGAGCAGTACTTC
cdr3_aa: CASSPTVRTGSYEQYF